Below are 10 T cell receptor beta chains sequenced from a single sample in a study of blood T cell repertoires in COVID-19. Profiled with immunoSEQ multiplex PCR; TCRdb holds only in-frame clones, not every one. The data hold hundreds of thousands of clones, with around 89% observed a single time. Sequencing used peripheral blood. These receptors originate from a woman aged 30 to 39 with acute or convalescent COVID-19.

J is TRBJ2-2 and V is TRBV11-2, with a tentative D call TRBD1 (8 bases). This CDR3 has 19 residues. In germline, CDR1 is SGHAT, CDR2 FQNNGV. V lost 3 bases and J 1 base, leaving 21 bases between the germline ends. Here the CDR3 DNA reads TGTGCCAGCAGCTTGTATTACAGGGGGGGAAGAGGGAACACCGGGGAGCTGTTTTTT. It encodes CASSLYYRGGRGNTGELFF.

This clone was detected once. The chain is built from TRBV19 and TRBJ2-1; possibly TRBD1 for D (6 bases). With 5 bases removed from V and 4 bases from J, the gap between germline ends came to 15 bases. The CDR3 is made up of 15 amino acids. Germline V gene data show CDR1 as LNHDA and CDR2 as SQIVND (reference sequence). This chain's CDR3 is CASSSQGQNYNEQFF. DNA of the CDR3: TGTGCCAGTAGTTCACAGGGTCAGAATTACAATGAGCAGTTCTTC.

CDR3 protein: CASSSQGFFNEQFF. The CDR3 nucleotides read TGTGCCAGCTCTAGTCAGGGGTTTTTTAATGAGCAGTTCTTC. The J gene is TRBJ2-1, the V gene TRBV2, with a weak D call TRBD1 (6 bases). V lost 8 bases, J lost 7 bases, and 18 bases lay in between. This CDR3 has 14 residues. Germline V gene sequence: CDR1 SNHLY, CDR2 FYNNEI.

In this sample, this clone turned up once. The chain uses TRBV9 and TRBJ1-6, with 8 bases aligning to TRBD1. Trimming at V came to 4 bases and at J to 10 bases, leaving 7 bases not matched to a gene. This CDR3 spans 14 amino acids. Germline loops: CDR1 SGDLS, CDR2 YYNGEE. CDR3 loop: CASSSSGGGSPLHF. The CDR3, as DNA: TGTGCCAGCAGCTCCTCAGGGGGCGGGTCACCCCTCCACTTT.

V gene TRBV2 combines with J gene TRBJ2-3; D not resolved. Germline-derived CDR1 and CDR2 are SNHLY and FYNNEI. Trimming stripped 10 bases from V and 2 bases from J, with 10 bases between. The CDR3 runs 12 residues. This CDR3 is CATRFDTDTQYF. Here the CDR3 DNA reads TGTGCCACCCGGTTTGACACAGATACGCAGTATTTT.

This chain uses TRBV24-1 with TRBJ2-2; D remains ambiguous. The ends were cut back, 5 bases at V and 1 base at J, with 10 bases in the middle. Germline CDR1 reads KGHDR; CDR2 reads SFDVKD. The CDR3 extends over 15 amino acids. DNA for the CDR3: TGTGCCACCAGTGTAAGAGTCGGGAACACCGGGGAGCTGTTTTTT. Amino acid sequence: CATSVRVGNTGELFF.

The gene calls are TRBV7-9 and TRBJ2-1, with 11 bases aligning to TRBD1. Germline trimming cut 4 bases from V and 5 bases from J; bases unmatched to any gene: 4. The germline CDR1 and CDR2 sequences are SEHNR and FQNEAQ (reference sequence). The CDR3 totals 15 residues. Here the CDR3 DNA reads TGTGCCAGCAGCTGGGGACAGGGGGTGAACAATGAGCAGTTCTTC. Translating gives CASSWGQGVNNEQFF.

The chain is built from TRBV10-1 and TRBJ2-1; 9 bases agree with TRBD2. CDR3 size: 15 residues. V shed 3 bases and J 3 bases; nucleotides not matched to a gene: 3. Germline values: CDR1 WNHNN, CDR2 SYGVQD (reference sequence). Here the CDR3 DNA reads TGCGCCAGCAGTGAAAAGCGGGGGGACTACAATGAGCAGTTCTTC. This translates into CASSEKRGDYNEQFF.

V and J are TRBV28 and TRBJ2-5, with D perhaps matching TRBD2 (6 bases). The V gene's germline CDR1 is MDHEN and CDR2 SYDVKM. This CDR3 has 15 residues. The ends were cut back, 5 bases at V and 5 bases at J, with 18 bases in the middle. The CDR3: CASSIPGTPSETQYF. In DNA form, the CDR3 reads TGTGCCAGCAGTATCCCCGGGACTCCCTCGGAGACCCAGTACTTC.

The rearrangement joins TRBV7-9 to TRBJ2-3; TRBD1 is a possible D gene (5 bases). V lost 1 base, J lost 1 base, and 9 bases lay in between. Germline V gene lookup returns CDR1 SEHNR and CDR2 FQNEAQ (reference sequence). The CDR3 extends over 15 amino acids. CDR3 sequence (DNA): TGTGCCAGCAGCTTAGTATCACAGGGCACAGATACGCAGTATTTT. The encoded protein is CASSLVSQGTDTQYF.